This T cell receptor (beta chain) was observed in a study of T-cell memory formation after mild COVID-19. One entry per CDR3 protein, called by TCRdb with MiXCR from the 5' RACE reads. Of 450,000 or so distinct CDR3 sequences listed, around 27% are singletons. The sample holds a few counts of this clonotype. Its antigen is not identified. Germline CDR1 SEHNR, CDR2 FQNEAQ (reference sequence). Trimming removed 6 bases from V and 1 base from J; junction bases left unmatched: 8. The CDR3 sequence is 17 residues long. Whole-study findings and limits: Clones that contracted from day 15 to 85 were balanced CD4/CD8, while later expanders leaned CD4+. The finding that pre-infection memory included some responding clones suggested that cross-reactive memory joined. Contracting clones localized mainly to CM and EM when CD4+ and mainly to EMRA when CD8+.

The sequence derives from an adult woman who had mild COVID-19 (a few samples of this study predate the infection). Cell type and time point are not known. Sequencing was performed on PBMCs or a T cell subset sorted from them (not recorded which). The chain recombines TRBV7-9 with TRBJ2-3; TRBD1 matches at 12 bases. CDR3 in DNA: TGTGCCAGCAGACGCGGGACAGGGGGCCGGGGCACAGATACGCAGTATTTT. Protein sequence: CASRRGTGGRGTDTQYF.